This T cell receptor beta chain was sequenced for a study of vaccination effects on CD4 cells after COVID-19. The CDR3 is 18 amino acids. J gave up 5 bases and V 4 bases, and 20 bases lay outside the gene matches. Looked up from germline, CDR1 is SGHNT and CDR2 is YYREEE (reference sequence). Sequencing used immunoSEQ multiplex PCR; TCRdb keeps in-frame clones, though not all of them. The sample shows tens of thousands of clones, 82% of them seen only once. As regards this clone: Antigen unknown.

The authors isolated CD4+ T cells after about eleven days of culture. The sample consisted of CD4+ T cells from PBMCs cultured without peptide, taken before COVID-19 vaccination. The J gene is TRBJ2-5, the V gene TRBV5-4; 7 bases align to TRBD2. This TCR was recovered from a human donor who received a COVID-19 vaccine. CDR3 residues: CASSRFGGGEVLGETQYF. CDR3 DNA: TGTGCCAGCAGCCGATTTGGTGGGGGGGAGGTGCTTGGGGAGACCCAGTACTTC.